Shown below are 27 T cell receptor beta chains from a single sample sequenced in a study of CD8 T cells in ankylosing spondylitis. One entry per CDR3 protein, called by TCRdb with MiXCR from the 5' RACE reads. Altogether approximately 180,000 distinct CDR3 sequences are present, 15% to 20% being singletons, with the ten largest covering 4.3%. Source material: blood, either unsorted or a sorted T cell fraction (not recorded which). These receptors all come from a male donor under 30 with ankylosing spondylitis or in good health (not recorded which).

In its sample, this clonotype was seen many times. J is TRBJ1-4 and V is TRBV5-1; no reliable D call. Per the germline V gene, CDR1 is SGHRS and CDR2 is YFSETQ. V was clipped by 1 base and J by 5 bases, with 12 bases between them. The CDR3 length is 15 residues. CDR3 DNA sequence: TGCGCCAGCAGCTTGTCTGGCGGATCAAATGAAAAACTGTTTTTT. Translating gives CASSLSGGSNEKLFF.

There are many counts of this clonotype. The rearrangement uses TRBV7-9 and TRBJ2-1; a weak D match, TRBD2 (5 bases). The CDR3 length is 17 residues. Trimming pared 4 bases from V and 7 bases from J, leaving 23 bases between. CDR1 and CDR2 from the germline V gene are SEHNR and FQNEAQ (reference sequence). This chain's CDR3 is CASSSPRVGSLPNEQFF. In DNA form, the CDR3 reads TGTGCCAGCAGCTCCCCGCGGGTTGGGAGTCTTCCGAATGAGCAGTTCTTC.

This clonotype was detected many times. V is TRBV19 and J is TRBJ1-2; TRBD1 matches 11 bases. Trimming took 5 bases from V and 5 from J; bases not matched to a gene: 10. CDR1 LNHDA and CDR2 SQIVND come from the germline V gene (reference sequence). The CDR3 covers 16 residues. The CDR3 coding sequence is TGTGCCAGTAGTCCGCGGACCGGGACAGGGGGATATGGCTACACCTTC. Translated, it gives CASSPRTGTGGYGYTF. Supplemented by reference TRBV19 and TRBJ1-2, the full variable domain reads DGGITQSPKYLFRKEGQNVTLSCEQNLNHDAMYWYRQDPGQGLRLIYYSQIVNDFQKGDIAEGYSVSREKKESFPLTVTSAQKNPTAFYLCASSPRTGTGGYGYTFGSGTRLTVV.

At least ten counts were recorded for this clonotype. This chain joins TRBV10-3 and TRBJ2-2; D unclear. Germline V gives CDR1 ENHRY, CDR2 SYGVKD. Deletions cut 11 bases from V and 2 bases from J, with 18 bases between. The CDR3 has 15 residues. The CDR3 region is CAVLNRVLNTGELFF. As DNA, the CDR3 is TGTGCCGTCTTAAACCGGGTCCTCAACACCGGGGAGCTGTTTTTT.

This chain joins TRBV20-1 and TRBJ2-3; D is unclear. The CDR3 spans 11 residues. V was shortened by 5 bases and J by 5 bases, with 8 bases between the two germline ends. Germline-derived CDR1 and CDR2 are DFQATT and SNEGSKA (reference sequence). CDR3 nucleotide sequence: TGCAGTGCTCGTCCTTTAGATACGCAGTATTTT. Its translation is CSARPLDTQYF.

The chain employs TRBV12-3 or TRBV12-4 and TRBJ2-7, with D possibly called TRBD1 or TRBD2 (6 bases each). V was cut by 5 bases and J by 4 bases, with 18 bases left in between. CDR3 size: 15 residues. The CDR3 sequence is CASSPQGRIRYEQYF. The CDR3 coding sequence is TGTGCCAGCAGTCCCCAGGGGAGGATCCGGTACGAGCAGTACTTC.

This clonotype was counted at least ten times. This chain joins TRBV18 and TRBJ2-1, with TRBD1 identical over 10 bases. The germline CDR1 and CDR2 sequences are KGHSH and LQKENI. Trimming took 5 bases from V and 5 from J; bases not matched to a gene: 12. There are 17 residues in the CDR3. CDR3 region: CASSSKRRGQGNNEQFF. The CDR3 DNA sequence: TGTGCCAGCTCATCTAAGAGAAGGGGACAGGGGAACAATGAGCAGTTCTTC.

This rearrangement joins TRBV6-5 to TRBJ2-1; no clear D. V lost 2 bases to trimming and J lost 7 bases, with 9 bases between them. CDR3 length: 13 residues. Germline assignment: CDR1 MNHEY and CDR2 SVGAGI. The CDR3 nucleotides read TGTGCCAGCAGTTACGTATCTGCTAATGAGCAGTTCTTC. This translates into CASSYVSANEQFF.

This clonotype was counted at least ten times. In DNA form, the CDR3 reads TGCGCCAGCAGCTTGGAGGCGGGTTACAATGAGCAGTTCTTC. Its translation: CASSLEAGYNEQFF. The rearrangement joins TRBV5-1 to TRBJ2-1; tentatively, D is TRBD2 (5 bases). V was pared by 0 bases and J by 4 bases, with 8 bases between. This CDR3 spans 14 amino acids. Looked up from germline, CDR1 is SGHRS and CDR2 is YFSETQ.

Many counts were recorded for this clonotype. V usage is TRBV12-3 or TRBV12-4 and J usage is TRBJ1-1, with D unresolved. The CDR3 runs to 13 residues. The V end lost 0 bases, the J end lost 5 bases, and 7 bases lay between the germline ends. The DNA for the CDR3 is TGTGCCAGCAGTTTAGCGCGCGGGACTGAAGCTTTCTTT. Encoded protein: CASSLARGTEAFF.

This clonotype was counted many times. This sequence joins TRBV7-2 and TRBJ1-5, with D perhaps TRBD1 (5 bases). V shed 1 base and J shed 1 base, with 5 bases lying between them. Germline values: CDR1 SGHTA, CDR2 FQGNSA. The CDR3 sequence is 14 residues long. The CDR3 here is CASSLGQSNQPQHF. As DNA, the CDR3 is TGTGCCAGCAGCTTAGGACAGAGCAATCAGCCCCAGCATTTT.

This chain uses TRBV14 with TRBJ2-1; no firm D call. Trimming took off 2 bases at V and 5 bases at J, with 13 bases between the two ends. The CDR3 has 15 amino acids. Per the germline V gene, CDR1 is SGHDN and CDR2 is FVKESK. The CDR3 reads CASSQRAGSHNEQFF. CDR3 bases: TGTGCCAGCAGCCAACGTGCCGGGTCCCACAATGAGCAGTTCTTC.

This clonotype was observed many times. The chain recombines TRBV12-3 or TRBV12-4 with TRBJ2-3, with D perhaps matching TRBD1 (6 bases). The CDR3 totals 11 residues. V gave up 10 bases and J gave up 6 bases, with 11 bases separating them. This CDR3 is CATGQFDTQYF. The DNA for the CDR3 is TGTGCCACTGGACAGTTTGATACGCAGTATTTT.

V usage is TRBV10-3 and J usage is TRBJ2-7; 9 bases are shared with TRBD2. The length of the CDR3 is 15 residues. CDR1 ENHRY and CDR2 SYGVKD come from the germline V gene. Trimming removed 3 bases from V and 6 bases from J; junction bases left unmatched: 9. CDR3 DNA: TGTGCCATCAGTGATTTGGCGGGAGGGCCGATCGAGCAGTACTTC. Translating it yields CAISDLAGGPIEQYF.

Ten or more counts support this clonotype. The gene calls are TRBV6-2 or TRBV6-3 and TRBJ1-5; 8 bases match TRBD1. The CDR3 extends over 15 amino acids. The V segment lost 0 bases and the J segment 7 bases; nucleotides outside the gene matches: 5. The V gene's germline CDR1 is MNHEY and CDR2 SVGEGT. The CDR3 reads CASSYSTGAGQPQHF. The DNA of the CDR3 is TGTGCCAGCAGTTACTCGACAGGGGCAGGACAGCCCCAGCATTTT.

This clonotype came up many times. The V and J genes are TRBV28 and TRBJ2-1, with a tentative D call TRBD2 (6 bases). Trimming left V 6 bases short and J 5 bases short, with 14 bases between. This CDR3 comprises 14 residues. Germline CDR1 MDHEN, CDR2 SYDVKM. The CDR3 reads CASRASGSNNEQFF. CDR3 nucleotide sequence: TGTGCCAGCAGAGCCAGCGGGTCAAACAATGAGCAGTTCTTC.

This clonotype was counted many times. This chain uses TRBV13 with TRBJ2-2, with a weak D call TRBD2 (6 bases). Germline lookup yields CDR1 PRHDT and CDR2 FYEKMQ (reference sequence). The V end was cut by 5 bases, the J end by 0 bases, with 10 bases between. The CDR3 spans 15 residues. CDR3 loop: CASSPPSANTGELFF. The CDR3 DNA sequence: TGTGCCAGCAGCCCCCCTAGCGCGAACACCGGGGAGCTGTTTTTT.

The DNA of the CDR3 is TGCAGCGTCAAATACAGGGGAGACTATGGCTACACCTTC. Its translation is CSVKYRGDYGYTF. The chain uses TRBV29-1 and TRBJ1-2, with TRBD1 matching over 7 bases. J gave up 3 bases and V 6 bases, and 7 bases lay outside the gene matches. This CDR3 contains 13 residues. Germline CDR1 reads SQVTM; CDR2 reads ANQGSEA.

This clonotype was detected many times. Here the CDR3 DNA reads TGTGCCAGCAGCCCCTCCAACTACGAGCAGTACTTC. Protein sequence: CASSPSNYEQYF. The rearrangement uses TRBV7-2 and TRBJ2-7, with D uncertain. CDR1 SGHTA and CDR2 FQGNSA come from the germline V gene. The CDR3 sequence is 12 residues long. V was clipped by 5 bases and J by 3 bases, with 8 bases between them.

This clonotype was recorded at least ten times. V usage is TRBV20-1 and J usage is TRBJ1-5; D may be TRBD1 (6 bases). The CDR3 is made up of 16 amino acids. Trimming removed 3 bases from V and 1 base from J, with 16 bases in between. Germline CDR1 and CDR2: DFQATT and SNEGSKA (reference sequence). The CDR3: CSARTTGPGSNQPQHF. The CDR3 DNA reads TGCAGTGCTAGGACCACAGGGCCAGGAAGCAATCAGCCCCAGCATTTT.

This clonotype came up a few times. The rearrangement uses TRBV29-1 and TRBJ2-7; weak D call: TRBD1 (5 bases). V was shortened by 4 bases and J by 5 bases, with 12 bases between the two germline ends. Germline V gives CDR1 SQVTM, CDR2 ANQGSEA. The CDR3 length is 12 residues. The CDR3 nucleotides are TGCAGCGTTGGGAGAACAGGCAACGAGCAGTACTTC. As protein: CSVGRTGNEQYF.

In its sample, this clonotype was seen many times. V is TRBV9 and J is TRBJ2-7; D possibly corresponds to TRBD2 (6 bases). The CDR3 contains 14 residues. Trimming took 3 bases from V and 2 from J, leaving 12 bases between them. Per the germline V gene, CDR1 is SGDLS and CDR2 is YYNGEE. DNA for the CDR3: TGTGCCAGCAGCGGCCGGGACTCAACCTACGAGCAGTACTTC. Its translation is CASSGRDSTYEQYF.

This clonotype was picked up many times. The V and J genes are TRBV28 and TRBJ2-7, with 9 bases matching TRBD1. Trimming at V came to 6 bases and at J to 4 bases, leaving 13 bases not matched to a gene. Germline lookup yields CDR1 MDHEN and CDR2 SYDVKM. The CDR3 covers 16 residues. CDR3 DNA sequence: TGTGCCAGCAGACCACATCCCGGGACAGGGATTTACGAGCAGTACTTC. Its translation is CASRPHPGTGIYEQYF.

There are a few counts of this clonotype. This chain connects TRBV7-2 to TRBJ2-4; D is possibly TRBD1 (6 bases). The CDR3 is 13 amino acids. CDR1 is SGHTA, CDR2 FQGNSA, per germline. V was clipped by 7 bases and J by 6 bases, with 13 bases between them. This CDR3 reads CASTPRGGNIQYF. CDR3 bases: TGTGCCAGCACCCCAAGAGGGGGAAACATTCAGTACTTC.

At least ten counts were recorded for this clonotype. The chain recombines TRBV5-1 with TRBJ2-3; D possibly corresponds to TRBD2 (6 bases). The V and J ends lost 0 bases and 1 base respectively, with 21 bases between them. This CDR3 has 19 amino acids. Germline V gives CDR1 SGHRS, CDR2 YFSETQ. The CDR3 DNA follows: TGCGCCAGCAGCTTGGTTGATAGCGGTCGACTATTCGGCACAGATACGCAGTATTTT. Protein sequence: CASSLVDSGRLFGTDTQYF.

This clonotype has ten or more counts. CDR3 in amino acids: CASTHPEPYEQYF. CDR3 bases: TGTGCCAGCACCCACCCAGAACCGTACGAGCAGTACTTC. This chain uses TRBV6-6 with TRBJ2-7; D is uncertain. V was clipped by 7 bases and J by 4 bases, with 14 bases between them. The CDR3 consists of 13 residues. Looked up from germline, CDR1 is MNHNY and CDR2 is SVGAGI (reference sequence).

This clonotype was seen at least ten times. The J gene is TRBJ2-1, the V gene TRBV2; 7 bases map to TRBD1. V lost 7 bases and J lost 5; bases outside the gene matches: 11. Germline V gene sequence: CDR1 SNHLY, CDR2 FYNNEI. CDR3 length: 15 amino acids. In DNA form, the CDR3 reads TGTGCCAGCACTGGAAGGGGGACAGTAAACAATGAGCAGTTCTTC. This encodes CASTGRGTVNNEQFF.